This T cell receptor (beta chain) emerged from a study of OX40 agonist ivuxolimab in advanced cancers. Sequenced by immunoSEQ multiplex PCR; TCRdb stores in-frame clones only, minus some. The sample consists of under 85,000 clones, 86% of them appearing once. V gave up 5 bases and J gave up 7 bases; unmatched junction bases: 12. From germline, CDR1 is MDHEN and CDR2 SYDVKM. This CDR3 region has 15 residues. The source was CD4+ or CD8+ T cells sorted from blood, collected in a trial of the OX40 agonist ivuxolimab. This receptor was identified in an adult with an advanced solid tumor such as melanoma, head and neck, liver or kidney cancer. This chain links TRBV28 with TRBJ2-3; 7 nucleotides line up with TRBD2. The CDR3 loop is CASSPERGGVYTQYF. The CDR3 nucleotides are TGTGCCAGCAGTCCCGAGCGGGGCGGTGTGTATACGCAGTATTTT. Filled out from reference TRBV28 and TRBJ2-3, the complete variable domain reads DVKVTQSSRYLVKRTGEKVFLECVQDMDHENMFWYRQDPGLGLRLIYFSYDVKMKEKGDIPEGYSVSREKKERFSLILESASTNQTSMYLCASSPERGGVYTQYFGPGTRLTVL.